This entry is about one T cell receptor beta chain. Original processing notes: Estimation of nucleated cell counts relied on the amplification of reference gene primers. Assay used: immunoSEQ multiplex PCR; TCRdb lists only in-frame clones, some missing. That table gives V, J and clone size, and the DNA gave D and trimming. The data contain around 250,000 clones, more than 75% of them singletons. The source of the sample is a study of blood T cell repertoires in COVID-19. In the study overall: Sources were T cells, B-cell-depleted T cells, or PBMCs; the material itself was cDNA or gDNA.

CDR1 and CDR2 from the germline V gene are MNHEY and SVGAGI. The length of the CDR3 is 15 residues. The trim removed 11 bases at V and 1 base at J, leaving 11 bases unmatched. The sequenced material came from peripheral blood. The sequence came from a woman aged 70-85 years with active or convalescent COVID-19. The V gene is TRBV6-5, the J gene TRBJ1-1; 9 nucleotides align to TRBD1. The CDR3 here is CAGKTGGRGNTEAFF. CDR3 sequence (DNA): TGTGCCGGTAAAACAGGGGGCCGTGGGAACACTGAAGCTTTCTTT.